Each of the 16 T cell receptor beta chains below was sequenced from the same sample in a study of cytomegalovirus exposure and HLA in healthy donors. Primers included in the PCR were 60 Vbeta and 13 Jbeta primers. Only in-frame clones appear in the TCRdb table, and some are missing; sequencing was by immunoSEQ multiplex PCR. The sample consists of 180,000 or so clones, approximately 80% of them appearing once. The sequenced sample was PBMCs. All receptors derive from a boy between 2 and 10 years old in good health and CMV-seronegative.

The chain links TRBV7-6 to TRBJ2-3, with 13 bases aligning to TRBD2. This CDR3 contains 20 residues. CDR1 is SGHVS, CDR2 FNYEAQ, per germline. Trimming at V came to 2 bases and at J to 2 bases, leaving 13 bases not matched to a gene. The CDR3 here is CASSLQPSPLAGGNTDTQYF. The CDR3 region has the DNA TGTGCCAGCAGCTTACAACCCTCCCCACTAGCGGGGGGGAACACAGATACGCAGTATTTT.

The gene calls are TRBV2 and TRBJ1-2; no firm D call. The CDR3 has 11 residues. In germline, CDR1 is SNHLY, CDR2 FYNNEI. Trimming took 4 bases from V and 11 from J, leaving 11 bases between them. CDR3 amino acids: CASSVSPQYTF. DNA of the CDR3: TGTGCCAGCAGTGTTTCCCCACAATACACCTTC.

This chain uses TRBV7-2 with TRBJ2-3; D perhaps matches TRBD2 (5 bases). The CDR3 is 15 residues long. CDR1 and CDR2 (germline): SGHTA, FQGNSA. Trimming removed 5 bases at V and 3 bases at J, with 15 bases between. The CDR3 is CASSPGTRRTDTQYF. The CDR3 DNA follows: TGTGCCAGCAGCCCGGGAACGAGGCGGACAGATACGCAGTATTTT.

In its sample, this clone was seen once. The V gene is TRBV6-5, the J gene TRBJ2-7; tentative D call: TRBD2 (5 bases). The V end lost 7 bases, the J end lost 7 bases, and 20 bases lay between the germline ends. Per germline, CDR1 MNHEY and CDR2 SVGAGI. This CDR3 contains 14 residues. As DNA, the CDR3 is TGTGCCAGCACCCAAGGAGGCACAGTTGGAGAGCAGTACTTC. Protein: CASTQGGTVGEQYF.

The chain couples TRBV7-2 to TRBJ2-1; 7 positions agree with TRBD1. The CDR3 has 13 residues. The germline V gene encodes CDR1 SGHTA and CDR2 FQGNSA. With V trimmed by 7 bases and J by 7 bases, 7 bases remained unmatched. DNA for the CDR3: TGTGCCAGCACGCGCAAGGGGGCAAATGAGCAGTTCTTC. This encodes CASTRKGANEQFF.

DNA for the CDR3: TGTGCCAGCAGCCAATTGAGGCGGGGGGGAGTATTCCAAGAGACCCAGTACTTC. Amino acids: CASSQLRRGGVFQETQYF. The V and J genes are TRBV4-2 and TRBJ2-5, with 9 bases lining up with TRBD2. This CDR3 contains 18 residues. V dropped 2 bases and J dropped 1; count of bases not matched to a gene: 11. Per the germline V gene, CDR1 is LGHNA and CDR2 is YNFKEQ.

This chain joins TRBV11-1 and TRBJ2-3; the match to TRBD2 covers 12 bases. Germline CDR1 SGHAT, CDR2 FQDESV (reference sequence). Losses at the gene ends were 8 bases for V and 3 bases for J; bases not matched to a gene: 0. The CDR3 runs 13 residues. The CDR3, as DNA: TGTGCCAGCGGACTAGCGGGGACAGATACGCAGTATTTT. This gives the protein CASGLAGTDTQYF.

The CDR3, as DNA: TGTGCCAGCAGCTTGCCTAGCGGGGGGGCAGAGAATGAGCAGTTCTTC. Residues: CASSLPSGGAENEQFF. The chain couples TRBV5-4 to TRBJ2-1, with 12 positions matching TRBD2. CDR1 is SGHNT, CDR2 YYREEE, per germline (reference sequence). The ends lost 1 base at V and 7 bases at J; junction bases unmatched: 6. The CDR3 runs 16 residues.

This clone was recorded a few times. V gene TRBV4-3 combines with J gene TRBJ2-6, with 10 bases matching TRBD2. Germline CDR1 LGHNA, CDR2 YSLEER. The CDR3 is made up of 18 amino acids. V was pared by 1 base and J by 4 bases, with 7 bases of the junction left unmatched. The CDR3 protein is CASSQGSGGAQGANVLTF. CDR3 DNA: TGCGCCAGCAGCCAAGGAAGCGGGGGGGCGCAAGGGGCCAACGTCCTGACTTTC.

This sequence joins TRBV28 and TRBJ2-1; D may be TRBD2 (5 bases). The CDR3 is made up of 14 amino acids. CDR1 is MDHEN, CDR2 SYDVKM, per germline. V was pared by 6 bases and J by 7 bases, with 16 bases between. The CDR3 sequence: CASRSGTSGNEQFF. The CDR3 nucleotides are TGTGCCAGCAGATCGGGCACCTCGGGGAATGAGCAGTTCTTC.

The chain combines TRBV27 with TRBJ1-6; TRBD1 aligns across 8 bases. The CDR3 has 14 residues. V lost 5 bases to trimming and J lost 9 bases; unmatched junction nucleotides: 6. Per the germline V gene, CDR1 is MNHEY and CDR2 is SMNVEV (reference sequence). The chain's CDR3 is CASSPGQEASPLHF. The CDR3 bases are TGTGCCAGCAGTCCGGGACAGGAGGCTTCACCCCTCCACTTT.

The chain recombines TRBV7-2 with TRBJ2-7; 8 bases match TRBD1. After removal of 1 base from V and 4 bases from J, the junction contained 9 bases not matched to a gene. The length of the CDR3 is 16 residues. The germline gives CDR1 SGHTA, CDR2 FQGNSA. The CDR3 DNA reads TGTGCCAGCAGCTTAGGCCGGACAGGGAATGGTTACGAGCAGTACTTC. It is translated as CASSLGRTGNGYEQYF.

This clone is a singleton in its sample. This chain uses TRBV7-9 with TRBJ1-1; unclear D gene. V was trimmed by 0 bases and J by 3 bases, leaving 5 bases between them. CDR1 is SEHNR, CDR2 FQNEAQ, per germline (reference sequence). The CDR3 runs 13 residues. Written as DNA, the CDR3 is TGTGCCAGCAGCTTAGCGGAGGACACTGAAGCTTTCTTT. Its protein is CASSLAEDTEAFF.

The chain combines TRBV7-8 with TRBJ2-3, with 8 positions matching TRBD2. The germline gives CDR1 SGHVS, CDR2 FQNEAQ. V lost 1 base to trimming and J lost 3 bases; unmatched junction nucleotides: 21. The CDR3 is made up of 21 amino acids. The CDR3 loop reads CASSLGGLLTGGLIITDTQYF. The CDR3 DNA is TGTGCCAGCAGCTTAGGAGGGCTGTTGACGGGGGGGCTCATTATAACAGATACGCAGTATTTT.

CDR3 loop: CASSQDPTSSYNEQFF. The CDR3 DNA sequence: TGCGCCAGCAGCCAAGATCCAACTAGTTCATACAATGAGCAGTTCTTC. The J gene is TRBJ2-1, the V gene TRBV4-1; perhaps TRBD2 as D (5 bases). This CDR3 spans 16 amino acids. V lost 0 bases, J lost 4 bases, and 13 bases lay in between. Per the germline V gene, CDR1 is MGHRA and CDR2 is YSYEKL.

This chain joins TRBV10-3 and TRBJ1-1; TRBD1 aligns across 7 bases. The V and J ends lost 0 bases and 1 base, in that order; junction bases with no gene match: 17. This CDR3 is built from 20 residues. The germline V gene encodes CDR1 ENHRY and CDR2 SYGVKD. The CDR3 nucleotides read TGTGCCATCAGTGAGTCTAGGAGGGCAGGGGGAAGCTTCGCGAACACTGAAGCTTTCTTT. This sequence encodes CAISESRRAGGSFANTEAFF.